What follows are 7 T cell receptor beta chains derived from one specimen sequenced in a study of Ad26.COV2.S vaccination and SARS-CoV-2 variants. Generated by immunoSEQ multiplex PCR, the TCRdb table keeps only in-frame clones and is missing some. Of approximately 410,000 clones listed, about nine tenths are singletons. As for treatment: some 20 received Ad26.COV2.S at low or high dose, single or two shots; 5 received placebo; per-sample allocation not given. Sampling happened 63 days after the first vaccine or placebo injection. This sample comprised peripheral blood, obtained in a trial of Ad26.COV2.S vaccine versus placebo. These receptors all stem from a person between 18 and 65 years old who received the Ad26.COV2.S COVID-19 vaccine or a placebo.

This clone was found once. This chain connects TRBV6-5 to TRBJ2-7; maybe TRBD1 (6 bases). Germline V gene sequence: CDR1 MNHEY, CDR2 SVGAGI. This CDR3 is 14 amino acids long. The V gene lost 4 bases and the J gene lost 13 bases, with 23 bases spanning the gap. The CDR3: CASSSLMLGGDNYF. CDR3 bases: TGTGCCAGCAGTTCTCTGATGTTAGGGGGAGATAATTACTTC.

The CDR3 protein is CASSFVAGLSYNSPLHF. CDR3 nucleotides: TGTGCCAGCAGTTTCGTGGCAGGACTCTCCTATAATTCACCCCTCCACTTT. The chain uses TRBV27 and TRBJ1-6; no definite D call. Trimming removed 3 bases from V and 0 bases from J, with 12 bases in between. The V gene's germline CDR1 is MNHEY and CDR2 SMNVEV (reference sequence). The CDR3 is made up of 17 amino acids.

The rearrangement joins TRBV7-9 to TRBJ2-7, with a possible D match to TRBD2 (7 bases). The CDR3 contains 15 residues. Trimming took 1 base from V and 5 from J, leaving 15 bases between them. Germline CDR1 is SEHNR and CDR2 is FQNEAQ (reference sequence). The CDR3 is CASSLVGGLGNEQYF. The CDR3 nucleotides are TGTGCCAGCAGCTTAGTCGGGGGGCTGGGCAACGAGCAGTACTTC.

The CDR3 DNA reads TGCGCCAGCAGTTCCCCGGGACAGGCGGGCACCGGGGAGCTGTTTTTT. It specifies CASSSPGQAGTGELFF. This chain uses TRBV5-1 with TRBJ2-2; 8 nucleotides line up with TRBD1. Germline assignment: CDR1 SGHRS and CDR2 YFSETQ. The CDR3 length is 16 residues. J gave up 4 bases and V 5 bases, and 10 bases lay outside the gene matches.

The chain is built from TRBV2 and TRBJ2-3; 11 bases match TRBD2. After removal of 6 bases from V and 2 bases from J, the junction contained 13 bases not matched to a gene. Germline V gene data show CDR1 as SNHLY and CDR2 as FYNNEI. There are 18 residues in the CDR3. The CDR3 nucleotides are TGTGCCAGCAGCCGAAGAACTAGCGGGGGCTCCTACACAGATACGCAGTATTTT. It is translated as CASSRRTSGGSYTDTQYF.

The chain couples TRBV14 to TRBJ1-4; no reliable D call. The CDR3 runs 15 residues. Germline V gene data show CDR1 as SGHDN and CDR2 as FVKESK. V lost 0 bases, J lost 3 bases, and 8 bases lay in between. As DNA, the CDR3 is TGTGCCAGCAGCCAAGAAACAGCTTCTAATGAAAAACTGTTTTTT. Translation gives CASSQETASNEKLFF.

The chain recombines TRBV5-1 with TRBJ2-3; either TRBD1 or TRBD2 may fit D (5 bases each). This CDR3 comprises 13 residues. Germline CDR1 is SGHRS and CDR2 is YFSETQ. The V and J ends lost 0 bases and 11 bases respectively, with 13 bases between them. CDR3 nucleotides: TGCGCCAGCAGCTTGGCGGGGCTACGCTTGCAGTATTTT. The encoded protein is CASSLAGLRLQYF.